Below, one T cell receptor (beta chain) is given with its context. Its antigen is still unknown. Base qualities are not recorded, but no much larger clone differs from it by a single base. The sample is drawn from a study of blood T cell repertoires in COVID-19 (TCRdb year 2020). As for the study more broadly: The collaborator samples originated in the United States, Italy and Spain and spanned the acute and convalescent phases of COVID-19. The prospective study material was composed of cDNA or gDNA derived from T cells, B-cell-depleted T cells, or PBMCs. Where available, HLA class I and class II types were obtained from metadata supplied by the sample provider rather than from assay-based typing. The samples were drawn from two sources: the first 160 participants of the ongoing ImmuneRACE study, and 1,000 to 1,500 subjects contributed by 6 global collaborators. The repertoires were released in a freely available public database meant as a resource for research on the immune response to SARS-CoV-2. The dataset comprised deeply sampled blood TCRbeta repertoires from subjects exposed to, actively infected with, or recovered from COVID-19. Nearly every sample came with metadata listing a de-identified subject ID, COVID-19 status, age in years and sex. The study at large found these results: How much clinical and demographic metadata was included differed by source and by participant, and the metadata was provided uncurated.

Participants in the prospective study were enrolled through a virtual design, were aged about 18 to 89 years, and lived in roughly 26 United States geographic areas. To assign participants to cohorts, the prospective study relied on clinical history that participants themselves reported in a screening survey and a study questionnaire. For ImmuneRACE Cohort 3, a participant was defined as recovered based on two consecutive negative NP/OP PCR tests, clearance by a healthcare professional, or resolution of symptoms. In the prospective study, mobile phlebotomists collected whole blood, serum and a nasopharyngeal or oropharyngeal swab from each participant. Prospective study participants could optionally give additional blood draws and questionnaires over a roughly 2-month period. Blood samples from the prospective study were shipped frozen or at room temperature prior to DNA extraction. V loses 6 bases at its end and J loses 4 bases; junction bases beyond the gene matches: 3. The CDR3 measures 15 amino acids from cysteine to phenylalanine. Of the read, only the CDR3 DNA is kept; its 45 bases are in frame from base 1. Taken from the germline V gene (reference sequence), the CDR1 and CDR2 loops are MNHEY and SMNVEV.

The immunoSEQ Assay, a bias-controlled multiplex PCR, was used to amplify TCRbeta CDR3 regions from genomic DNA. Per the original workflow: Nucleated cell counts per sample were estimated from amplification of reference gene primers within the assay. To quantify the absolute abundance of each unique TCRbeta CDR3 rearrangement, sequence reads were collapsed and filtered. For each sample, productive Simpson clonality was calculated as the square root of Simpson's diversity index across productive rearrangements. TCRdb obtained this table from immuneACCESS and retained in-frame rearrangements with V and J assigned. These tables miss some clones; where compared with another copy, unresolved V genes account for less than half of the shortfall, and the remainder is unexplained. V and J calls and clone size are those listed in that table; D and trimming were worked out from the DNA. The sample data list 150,000 to 200,000 clones, and around 80% of these were observed just once. The ten most abundant clones make up 10% to 15% of the sample.

The clonotype comes from a woman aged 60-70 years who had recovered from COVID-19. Sequenced: PBMCs or T cells enriched from blood (not recorded which). The chain was built from TRBV27 and TRBJ2-1, with 13 bases aligning to TRBD2. The CDR3 protein sequence reads: CASSEGLAGYNEQFF. At the DNA level, the sequence is TGTGCCAGCAGCGAGGGACTAGCGGGATACAATGAGCAGTTCTTC.